This T cell receptor (beta chain) was recovered during a study of control samples from healthy donors and cancer patients. The data were produced by immunoSEQ multiplex PCR, yet TCRdb's version contains in-frame clones alone and is incomplete. The sample has 150,000 to 200,000 clones; 90% to 95% are singletons. The germline gives CDR1 MNHEY, CDR2 SMNVEV (reference sequence). J gave up 1 base and V 3 bases, and 5 bases lay outside the gene matches. The CDR3 has 17 residues. The chain recombines TRBV27 with TRBJ2-3, with 12 bases identical to TRBD1. The clonotype comes from a woman aged 25 to 39 in good health. The specimen was blood. This CDR3 reads CASSFSGTGGGTDTQYF. DNA for the CDR3: TGTGCCAGCAGTTTCTCCGGGACAGGGGGCGGCACAGATACGCAGTATTTT.